These 10 T cell receptor beta chains share one sample of origin, sequenced in a study of blood T cell repertoires in COVID-19. The data were produced by immunoSEQ multiplex PCR, yet TCRdb's version contains in-frame clones alone and is incomplete. The sample has about 190,000 clones, nearly 90% seen once. The material sequenced was peripheral blood. These receptors came from a man between 45 and 60 years old with acute or convalescent COVID-19.

This chain joins TRBV7-9 and TRBJ2-3, with TRBD2 identical over 12 bases. CDR1 and CDR2 from the germline V gene are SEHNR and FQNEAQ (reference sequence). The J segment lost 1 base and the V segment lost 4 bases, leaving 3 bases of the junction unmatched. This CDR3 has 16 residues. CDR3 bases: TGTGCCAGCAGCTCACGGACTAGCGGGGGCACAGATACGCAGTATTTT. Encoded protein: CASSSRTSGGTDTQYF.

The V gene is TRBV3-1 (or the pseudogene TRBV3-2), the J gene TRBJ1-2, with 11 nucleotides matching TRBD1. Germline loops: CDR1 LGHDT, CDR2 YNNKEL (reference sequence). Unmatched junction bases numbered 7, after V lost 6 bases and J lost 7 bases. CDR3 length: 14 amino acids. The CDR3 protein is CASRRGQGAFGYTF. CDR3 in DNA: TGTGCCAGCAGACGAGGACAGGGGGCATTTGGCTACACCTTC.

The chain couples TRBV6-6 to TRBJ1-6; D unclear. The CDR3 extends over 16 amino acids. The V gene's germline CDR1 is MNHNY and CDR2 SVGAGI (reference sequence). V lost 2 bases and J 2 bases, leaving 10 bases between the germline ends. CDR3 residues: CASSYEPGPYNSPLHF. The CDR3 DNA is TGTGCCAGCAGTTACGAGCCAGGCCCCTATAATTCACCCCTCCACTTT.

The chain uses TRBV2 and TRBJ2-1; tentative D call: TRBD1 (5 bases). The germline V and J ends were trimmed by 4 bases and 0 bases, with 7 bases remaining between them. The CDR3 is 14 residues long. Germline V CDR1 and CDR2: SNHLY, FYNNEI. CDR3 DNA sequence: TGTGCCAGCAGTGTTGACAGCTCCTACAATGAGCAGTTCTTC. Residues: CASSVDSSYNEQFF.

The V and J genes are TRBV7-2 and TRBJ2-1; a possible D gene is TRBD1 (5 bases). V shed 2 bases and J shed 6 bases, with 8 bases lying between them. Per germline, CDR1 SGHTA and CDR2 FQGNSA. CDR3 length: 13 amino acids. The CDR3 DNA is TGTGCCAGCAGCTTATCCAGGGTCAATGAGCAGTTCTTC. Its protein product is CASSLSRVNEQFF.

V is TRBV27 and J is TRBJ2-7, with a possible D match to TRBD1 (5 bases). CDR3 length equals 14 residues. Per the germline V gene, CDR1 is MNHEY and CDR2 is SMNVEV (reference sequence). V was shortened by 0 bases and J by 5 bases, with 11 bases between the two germline ends. The DNA for the CDR3 is TGTGCCAGCAGTTTATCCAGGGTTGTCGACGAGCAGTACTTC. Its translation: CASSLSRVVDEQYF.

This rearrangement joins TRBV4-1 to TRBJ1-3; D gene unclear. The ends were cut back, 3 bases at V and 2 bases at J, with 17 bases in the middle. CDR3 length: 17 residues. CDR1 and CDR2 from the germline V gene are MGHRA and YSYEKL. CDR3 coding DNA: TGCGCCAGCAGCCATGAACCGGACGGAGCGGCTGGAAACACCATATATTTT. It encodes CASSHEPDGAAGNTIYF.

The J gene is TRBJ2-5, the V gene TRBV18; D unclear. CDR3 length equals 13 residues. CDR1 and CDR2 from the germline V gene are KGHSH and LQKENI. V was shortened by 0 bases and J by 0 bases, with 2 bases between the two germline ends. CDR3 in DNA: TGTGCCAGCTCACCACCCAACCAAGAGACCCAGTACTTC. It is translated as CASSPPNQETQYF.

This clone was observed a handful of times. V and J are TRBV19 and TRBJ1-6, with a weak D call TRBD1 (5 bases). There are 14 residues in the CDR3. V shed 7 bases and J shed 4 bases, with 11 bases lying between them. CDR1 LNHDA and CDR2 SQIVND come from the germline V gene (reference sequence). Written as DNA, the CDR3 is TGTGCCAGTATGGCGACAGCGTATAATTCACCCCTCCACTTT. It specifies CASMATAYNSPLHF.

V is TRBV3-1 (or the pseudogene TRBV3-2) and J is TRBJ2-7; 8 positions agree with TRBD2. In germline, CDR1 is LGHDT, CDR2 YNNKEL (reference sequence). V lost 1 base and J lost 4; bases outside the gene matches: 12. This CDR3 contains 17 residues. The CDR3 loop reads CASSQGPSGGEVYEQYV. CDR3 sequence (DNA): TGTGCCAGCAGCCAAGGGCCAAGCGGGGGAGAAGTGTACGAGCAGTACGTC.